This TCR beta chain came from a study of blood T cell repertoires in COVID-19. TCRdb keeps only in-frame clones here, not all; method: immunoSEQ multiplex PCR. The sample has 150,000 or so clones, approximately 86% seen once. There are 14 residues in the CDR3. V was pared by 9 bases and J by 2 bases, with 7 bases of the junction left unmatched. The V gene's germline CDR1 is SGDLS and CDR2 YYNGEE. The V gene is TRBV9, the J gene TRBJ2-7; 11 bases fit TRBD1. The sequence was obtained from a woman between 40 and 55 years old who had been exposed to COVID-19. Source material: PBMCs or T cells enriched from blood (not recorded which). The CDR3 bases are TGTGCCAACGACGGACAGGGGGCGACCTACGAGCAGTACTTC. This sequence encodes CANDGQGATYEQYF.